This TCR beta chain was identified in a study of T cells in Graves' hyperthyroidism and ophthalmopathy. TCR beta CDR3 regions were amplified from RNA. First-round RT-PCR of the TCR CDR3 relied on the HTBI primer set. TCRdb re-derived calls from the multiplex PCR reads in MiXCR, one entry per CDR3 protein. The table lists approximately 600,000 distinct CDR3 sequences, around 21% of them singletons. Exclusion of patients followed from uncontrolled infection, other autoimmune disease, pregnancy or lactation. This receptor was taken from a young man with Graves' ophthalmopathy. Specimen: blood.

This CDR3 reads CASSSRSGLAGVDTQYF. DNA for the CDR3: TGTGCCAGCAGTTCCCGATCGGGACTAGCGGGAGTGGATACGCAGTATTTT. The rearrangement joins TRBV28 to TRBJ2-3, with 14 bases fitting TRBD2. Germline assignment: CDR1 MDHEN and CDR2 SYDVKM. The CDR3 consists of 17 residues. Losses at the gene ends were 4 bases for V and 6 bases for J; bases not matched to a gene: 9. Combining the CDR3 with reference TRBV28 and TRBJ2-3 gives the whole variable domain DVKVTQSSRYLVKRTGEKVFLECVQDMDHENMFWYRQDPGLGLRLIYFSYDVKMKEKGDIPEGYSVSREKKERFSLILESASTNQTSMYLCASSSRSGLAGVDTQYFGPGTRLTVL.